What follows are 32 T cell receptor beta chains derived from one specimen sequenced in a study of blood T cell repertoires in COVID-19. Clones were read by immunoSEQ multiplex PCR, and TCRdb kept only the in-frame ones, dropping some. In the table there are a few hundred thousand clones, less than 85% of which are singletons. Source material: peripheral blood. Receptors were obtained from a man aged 55 to 70 who had recovered from COVID-19.

V gene TRBV25-1 combines with J gene TRBJ1-5; TRBD1 is a possible D gene (6 bases). This CDR3 spans 14 amino acids. Deletions cut 3 bases from V and 3 bases from J, with 9 bases between. From germline, CDR1 is MGHDK and CDR2 SYGVNS. The CDR3 region has the DNA TGTGCCAGCAGTGACCCAGGGGCCAATCAGCCCCAGCATTTT. Translating gives CASSDPGANQPQHF.

In its sample, this clone was seen a few times. V gene TRBV9 combines with J gene TRBJ2-1, with D possibly TRBD2 on 5 matching bases. Trimming left V 3 bases short and J 8 bases short, with 18 bases between. The CDR3 contains 15 residues. Germline V lookup: CDR1 SGDLS, CDR2 YYNGEE. The CDR3 nucleotides are TGTGCCAGCAGCGCCAACCTAGGGAGTTGGGATGAGCAGTTCTTC. Protein product: CASSANLGSWDEQFF.

This chain links TRBV30 with TRBJ1-6, with D hard to call. The CDR3 contains 14 residues. Trimming cost V 0 bases and J 9 bases, with 12 bases left between them. CDR1 is GTSNPN and CDR2 is SVGIG in the germline V gene (reference sequence). The CDR3 loop reads CAWSVPPGSSPLHF. CDR3 DNA: TGTGCCTGGAGTGTACCCCCCGGTAGTTCACCCCTCCACTTT.

CDR3 sequence reads: CASSWNSGGSTDTQYF. The DNA of the CDR3 is TGTGCCAGCAGTTGGAATAGCGGGGGAAGCACAGATACGCAGTATTTT. This sequence joins TRBV28 and TRBJ2-3; 9 bases agree with TRBD2. With 4 bases clipped from V and 0 bases from J, the junction kept 5 bases outside the gene matches. CDR3 length: 16 amino acids. The germline gives CDR1 MDHEN, CDR2 SYDVKM.

The chain carries TRBV7-9 and TRBJ1-6, with 8 bases lining up with TRBD1. Germline assignment: CDR1 SEHNR and CDR2 FQNEAQ (reference sequence). This CDR3 comprises 17 residues. V trimming: 5 bases; J trimming: 3 bases; junction bases outside the gene matches: 9. The CDR3 loop is CASSPPTGENYNSPLHF. CDR3 nucleotides: TGTGCCAGCAGCCCCCCGACAGGGGAAAACTATAATTCACCCCTCCACTTT.

This clone was seen a single time. This rearrangement joins TRBV6-1 to TRBJ1-4; 11 bases agree with TRBD1. The CDR3 runs to 16 residues. Germline values: CDR1 MNHNS, CDR2 SASEGT. The V and J ends lost 4 bases and 6 bases, in that order; junction bases with no gene match: 7. The DNA of the CDR3 is TGTGCCAGCAGTGCGGGACAGGGGGTTACCGATGAAAAACTGTTTTTT. It encodes CASSAGQGVTDEKLFF.

The rearrangement links TRBV9 to TRBJ1-1; 10 bases map to TRBD1. V lost 3 bases, J lost 5 bases, and 10 bases stayed unmatched. Per the germline V gene, CDR1 is SGDLS and CDR2 is YYNGEE. This CDR3 spans 16 amino acids. Here the CDR3 DNA reads TGTGCCAGCAGCGGCCACTCCGGGACAGGGGAGACTGAAGCTTTCTTT. Residues: CASSGHSGTGETEAFF.

The J gene is TRBJ2-5, the V gene TRBV7-9, with 8 nucleotides matching TRBD2. Germline V gene lookup returns CDR1 SEHNR and CDR2 FQNEAQ (reference sequence). This CDR3 is 14 amino acids long. Unmatched junction bases numbered 5, after V lost 4 bases and J lost 4 bases. The CDR3 sequence: CASSSGGPGETQYF. The CDR3 region has the DNA TGTGCCAGCAGCTCGGGAGGGCCGGGAGAGACCCAGTACTTC.

The V call is TRBV2, the J call TRBJ2-1; 13 bases line up with TRBD2. Per the germline V gene, CDR1 is SNHLY and CDR2 is FYNNEI. CDR3 size: 16 residues. V trimming: 4 bases; J trimming: 7 bases; junction bases outside the gene matches: 7. For the CDR3, the DNA is TGTGCCAGCAGTGGAGGACTAGCGGGGGCCTGGAATGAGCAGTTCTTC. This gives the protein CASSGGLAGAWNEQFF.

The V call is TRBV30, the J call TRBJ1-5, with D possibly matching TRBD1 (5 bases). The CDR3 consists of 15 residues. Trimming shortened V by 0 bases and J by 2 bases, and 11 bases separated the two germline ends. Germline V gene lookup returns CDR1 GTSNPN and CDR2 SVGIG (reference sequence). The DNA for the CDR3 is TGTGCCTGGAGTGTCGGGGGGACGGGCAATCAGCCCCAGCATTTT. This encodes CAWSVGGTGNQPQHF. The variable domain in full, with the rest retrieved from reference TRBV30 and TRBJ1-5, is SQTIHQWPATLVQPVGSPLSLECTVEGTSNPNLYWYRQAAGRGLQLLFYSVGIGQISSEVPQNLSASRPQDRQFILSSKKLLLSDSGFYLCAWSVGGTGNQPQHFGDGTRLSIL.

This clone was observed a handful of times. The chain combines TRBV19 with TRBJ1-5; no clear D. The V gene's germline CDR1 is LNHDA and CDR2 SQIVND (reference sequence). V was shortened by 7 bases and J by 2 bases, with 12 bases between the two germline ends. The CDR3 spans 14 residues. This chain's CDR3 is CASTHRSGNQPQHF. CDR3 coding DNA: TGTGCCAGTACCCACCGATCGGGCAATCAGCCCCAGCATTTT.

CDR3 protein: CAIGRGQPDSPLHF. The CDR3 DNA reads TGTGCCATCGGAAGAGGACAGCCGGATTCACCCCTCCACTTT. V gene TRBV10-3 combines with J gene TRBJ1-6, with D perhaps TRBD1 (6 bases). Germline V CDR1 and CDR2: ENHRY, SYGVKD. The CDR3 is 14 residues long. Trimming shortened V by 8 bases and J by 8 bases, and 16 bases separated the two germline ends.

This rearrangement joins TRBV5-1 to TRBJ2-3, with 9 bases lining up with TRBD2. The CDR3 has 13 amino acids. Germline V CDR1 and CDR2: SGHRS, YFSETQ. With 6 bases clipped from V and 6 bases from J, the junction kept 5 bases outside the gene matches. Here the CDR3 reads CASNQREVDTQYF. The CDR3 coding sequence is TGCGCCAGCAATCAGCGGGAGGTGGATACGCAGTATTTT.

The chain links TRBV2 to TRBJ1-1, with 7 nucleotides matching TRBD1. CDR3 length equals 15 residues. The V gene's germline CDR1 is SNHLY and CDR2 FYNNEI. V shed 6 bases, J shed 4 bases, and the junction held 11 bases outside the gene matches. The CDR3 DNA is TGTGCCAGCAGCGTAAGCAGGGGGGCAGTCACTGAAGCTTTCTTT. Amino acids: CASSVSRGAVTEAFF.

The rearrangement joins TRBV6-5 to TRBJ1-6, with TRBD1 matching 7 bases. The CDR3 runs to 13 residues. V dropped 4 bases and J dropped 10; count of bases not matched to a gene: 4. Germline CDR1 reads MNHEY; CDR2 reads SVGAGI. The CDR3 DNA reads TGTGCCAGCAGTTCCGACAGGGCATCACCCCTCCACTTT. This sequence encodes CASSSDRASPLHF.

V and J are TRBV29-1 and TRBJ2-7, with 9 bases identical to TRBD2. V shed 8 bases, J shed 2 bases, and the junction held 4 bases outside the gene matches. CDR3 length: 12 amino acids. The germline V gene encodes CDR1 SQVTM and CDR2 ANQGSEA. The CDR3 region has the DNA TGCAGCACGACTAGCGGAGCCTACGAGCAGTACTTC. This encodes CSTTSGAYEQYF.

The gene calls are TRBV5-1 and TRBJ2-1; 13 nucleotides line up with TRBD2. Germline-derived CDR1 and CDR2 are SGHRS and YFSETQ. The CDR3 length is 19 residues. Trimming at V came to 4 bases and at J to 7 bases, leaving 17 bases not matched to a gene. DNA for the CDR3: TGCGCCAGCAGCCACCTACTTGGACAGCCGGGACTAGCGGGGAATGAGCAGTTCTTC. It specifies CASSHLLGQPGLAGNEQFF.

This rearrangement joins TRBV19 to TRBJ2-1; D is perhaps TRBD2 (6 bases). CDR3 length: 12 residues. V lost 6 bases, J lost 7 bases, and 10 bases lay in between. CDR1 and CDR2 (germline): LNHDA, SQIVND (reference sequence). In DNA form, the CDR3 reads TGTGCCAGTAGGGCGGGATGGAATGAGCAGTTCTTC. Translated, it gives CASRAGWNEQFF. Full variable domain (outside the CDR3, taken from reference TRBV19 and TRBJ2-1): DGGITQSPKYLFRKEGQNVTLSCEQNLNHDAMYWYRQDPGQGLRLIYYSQIVNDFQKGDIAEGYSVSREKKESFPLTVTSAQKNPTAFYLCASRAGWNEQFFGPGTRLTVL.

A few counts support this clone. The V and J genes are TRBV25-1 and TRBJ2-7; weak D call: TRBD1 (5 bases). The CDR3 runs 13 residues. The germline CDR1 and CDR2 sequences are MGHDK and SYGVNS. Trimming pared 2 bases from V and 7 bases from J, leaving 12 bases between. CDR3 protein: CASSEPDMREQYF. CDR3 nucleotides: TGTGCCAGCAGTGAACCGGACATGAGGGAGCAGTACTTC.

J is TRBJ2-5 and V is TRBV11-1; D unresolved. CDR1 and CDR2 (germline): SGHAT, FQDESV (reference sequence). The CDR3 is 11 residues long. V lost 4 bases and J lost 6, with 6 bases in between. CDR3 residues: CASSSFKTQYF. CDR3 in DNA: TGTGCCAGCAGCTCGTTTAAGACCCAGTACTTC.

This chain connects TRBV5-4 to TRBJ2-2; the match to TRBD1 covers 8 bases. The germline V gene has CDR1 SGHNT and CDR2 YYREEE (reference sequence). The CDR3 sequence is 15 residues long. V dropped 0 bases and J dropped 6; count of bases not matched to a gene: 4. In nucleotides, the CDR3 is TGTGCCAGCAGCTTGGGGGACAGGACTGCCGGGGAGCTGTTTTTT. Its translation is CASSLGDRTAGELFF.

This chain links TRBV6-1 with TRBJ1-5, with D unresolved. The CDR3 is 13 residues long. CDR1 is MNHNS, CDR2 SASEGT, per germline. Trimming stripped 7 bases from V and 1 base from J, with 8 bases between. CDR3 protein: CASTRVSNQPQHF. DNA for the CDR3: TGTGCCAGCACGCGGGTCAGCAATCAGCCCCAGCATTTT.

The V and J genes are TRBV18 and TRBJ1-1; D is uncertain. The ends were cut back, 1 base at V and 4 bases at J, with 7 bases in the middle. Germline assignment: CDR1 KGHSH and CDR2 LQKENI. The CDR3 has 13 residues. CDR3 sequence reads: CASSPLEATEAFF. CDR3 DNA sequence: TGTGCCAGCTCACCACTGGAGGCCACTGAAGCTTTCTTT.

Concerning this clone: This same CDR3 is encoded by further DNA sequences in the sample. This sequence joins TRBV19 and TRBJ2-5; TRBD1 matches 7 bases. The CDR3 consists of 13 residues. Germline V gene data show CDR1 as LNHDA and CDR2 as SQIVND (reference sequence). The trim removed 4 bases at V and 5 bases at J, leaving 4 bases unmatched. DNA of the CDR3: TGTGCCAGTAGTACCAACAGGGGTGAGACCCAGTACTTC. It translates to CASSTNRGETQYF.

This rearrangement joins TRBV2 to TRBJ2-5; TRBD1 might be the D (6 bases). V was cut by 6 bases and J by 1 base, with 15 bases left in between. CDR1 is SNHLY, CDR2 FYNNEI, per germline. The CDR3 is 15 amino acids. The DNA of the CDR3 is TGTGCCAGCAGACGCCGGGACACCTTCCAAGAGACCCAGTACTTC. Its translation: CASRRRDTFQETQYF.

This clone was seen only a few times. This chain connects TRBV5-4 to TRBJ1-1, with 7 bases identical to TRBD1. The CDR3 spans 14 residues. V trimming: 4 bases; J trimming: 6 bases; junction bases outside the gene matches: 9. CDR1 and CDR2 from the germline V gene are SGHNT and YYREEE (reference sequence). This CDR3 reads CASSHTGESAEAFF. CDR3 in DNA: TGTGCCAGCAGCCATACAGGGGAAAGCGCTGAAGCTTTCTTT.

This rearrangement joins TRBV11-2 to TRBJ2-1, with 9 nucleotides matching TRBD2. The trim removed 5 bases at V and 6 bases at J, leaving 11 bases unmatched. CDR1 SGHAT and CDR2 FQNNGV come from the germline V gene. The CDR3 has 16 amino acids. CDR3 region: CASSQGGRALGNEQFF. The DNA for the CDR3 is TGTGCCAGCAGCCAGGGCGGGAGGGCCCTCGGCAATGAGCAGTTCTTC.

The V call is TRBV18, the J call TRBJ1-1; D is possibly TRBD1 (6 bases). Trimming shortened V by 6 bases and J by 1 base, and 18 bases separated the two germline ends. Germline loops: CDR1 KGHSH, CDR2 LQKENI. The CDR3 has 16 amino acids. Written as DNA, the CDR3 is TGTGCCAGCTCCCCAGCGGTCCCAGGGGCGAACACTGAAGCTTTCTTT. This encodes CASSPAVPGANTEAFF.

The genes are TRBV9 and TRBJ2-1; 11 bases fit TRBD2. The germline V gene encodes CDR1 SGDLS and CDR2 YYNGEE. Trimming at V came to 0 bases and at J to 6 bases, leaving 8 bases not matched to a gene. This CDR3 has 17 amino acids. CDR3 bases: TGTGCCAGCAGCGTAGCTCTGGGACTAGCGGCCATCAATGAGCAGTTCTTC. It yields the protein CASSVALGLAAINEQFF.

The chain is built from TRBV30 and TRBJ2-3; no clear D. The CDR3 length is 14 residues. The germline gives CDR1 GTSNPN, CDR2 SVGIG (reference sequence). V lost 2 bases, J lost 0 bases, and 9 bases lay in between. The CDR3 is CAWSSGPSTDTQYF. Written as DNA, the CDR3 is TGTGCCTGGAGTTCCGGTCCGAGCACAGATACGCAGTATTTT.

The genes are TRBV11-2 and TRBJ2-2, with 10 bases fitting TRBD2. V shed 1 base and J 0 bases; nucleotides not matched to a gene: 8. The CDR3 is made up of 19 amino acids. Germline V lookup: CDR1 SGHAT, CDR2 FQNNGV. CDR3 in amino acids: CASSLGVAGGYANTGELFF. The CDR3 DNA is TGTGCCAGCAGCTTAGGGGTAGCGGGGGGATACGCGAACACCGGGGAGCTGTTTTTT.

This chain joins TRBV7-9 and TRBJ2-1; 7 bases map to TRBD2. V lost 3 bases to trimming and J lost 6 bases; unmatched junction nucleotides: 8. Germline values: CDR1 SEHNR, CDR2 FQNEAQ (reference sequence). The CDR3 extends over 15 amino acids. CDR3 DNA: TGTGCCAGCAGCTTCAATCGGGGGGTCGGCAATGAGCAGTTCTTC. Translation: CASSFNRGVGNEQFF.